This TCR beta chain emerged from a study of early T cells in non-severe SARS-CoV-2 infection (dated by TCRdb to the early 2020s). With respect to the entire study: Bulk RNA from unsorted whole blood was used for TCR sequencing, so alpha and beta chains could not be paired.

This clonotype was counted many times. It lacks a known antigen. Base qualities are not provided; no much larger clone lies one nucleotide away. The germline ends are 17 bases apart after V is trimmed by 1 base and J by 10 bases. There are 15 amino acids in the CDR3, from cysteine to phenylalanine inclusive. Kept here is only the CDR3 DNA, which spans 45 bases and is read in frame from base 1. In the germline V gene (reference sequence), CDR1 corresponds to GTSNPN and CDR2 to SVGIG. The library was prepared using 5' RACE. The sample was run on a NextSeq 500. Unique molecular identifiers were attached to individual cDNA molecules in the TCR library protocol so that sequencing error and PCR bias could be corrected. Sequencing covered both TCR alpha and beta chains, and within each sample the abundances of alpha and beta sequences were tightly co-correlated. As for the authors' bioinformatics: V gene, J gene and CDR3 annotation of TCR sequences was performed with Decombinator V4. Expanded TCRs were defined as changing significantly between any two time points under a Poisson model with p below 0.0001. TCR abundances were normalised to the total number of TCRs sequenced per sample and expressed as counts per million. TRAV1-2 paired with TRAJ12, TRAJ20 or TRAJ33 defined MAIT TCRs, while TRAV10 paired with TRAJ18 defined iNKT TCRs. VDJdb, accessed 1 November 2021, was searched for CMV, EBV and SARS-CoV-2 annotated TCRs, with TCRs annotated for multiple antigens excluded. TCRdb trimmed public reads at Q25 via fastp, called clones via MiXCR and kept in-frame beta chains. Rows merge per CDR3 protein into single entries with the most common DNA and genes. TCRdb's processing, not the authors' own work, is the source of the V and J calls. The sample yields about 61,000 distinct CDR3 sequences; approximately 12% were counted once. The biggest ten clones account for 1.2% of the sample.

Set within a cohort of healthcare workers in London, UK, this nested case-control study involved weekly PCR testing of nasopharyngeal swabs along with blood sampling. Healthcare workers were recruited between 23 and 31 March 2020, during the week of the UK lockdown, and were followed weekly for up to roughly 15 weeks. Results and caveats for the whole study, not just this receptor: VDJdb matching was skewed toward anti-spike CD8 responses, so virus-specific expansions were likely underestimated and private and CD4 specificities were missed.

The sequencing here drew on whole blood, taken at baseline. This sequence originates from an adult who was a healthcare worker with PCR-confirmed SARS-CoV-2 infection or an uninfected control (not recorded which). The donor label of this sample is uncertain. This sequence uses TRBV30 and TRBJ1-6; the D gene cannot be named for sure. The nucleotide sequence reads as follows: TGTGCCTGGAGTGCGCTATTAGGGAGTAGCTCACCCCTCCACTTT. Translation gives CAWSALLGSSSPLHF.